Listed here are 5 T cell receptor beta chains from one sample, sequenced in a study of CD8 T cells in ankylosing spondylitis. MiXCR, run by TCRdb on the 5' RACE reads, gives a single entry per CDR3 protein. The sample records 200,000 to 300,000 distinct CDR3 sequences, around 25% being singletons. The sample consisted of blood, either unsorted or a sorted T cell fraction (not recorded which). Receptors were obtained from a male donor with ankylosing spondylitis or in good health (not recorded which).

CDR3 amino acids: CATHELGSPLHF. DNA for the CDR3: TGTGCCACCCACGAATTGGGGTCACCCCTCCACTTT. The genes are TRBV24-1 and TRBJ1-6, with D unresolved. The CDR3 is 12 residues long. Trimming removed 9 bases from V and 10 bases from J, with 12 bases in between. Germline loops: CDR1 KGHDR, CDR2 SFDVKD.

For the CDR3, the DNA is TGCAGTGCTAGAGGTCGGGGCGCGGGCACTGAAGCTTTCTTT. This gives the protein CSARGRGAGTEAFF. The chain recombines TRBV20-1 with TRBJ1-1; TRBD1 might be the D (5 bases). Germline V gene sequence: CDR1 DFQATT, CDR2 SNEGSKA (reference sequence). Trimming left V 1 base short and J 4 bases short, with 13 bases between. The CDR3 totals 14 residues.

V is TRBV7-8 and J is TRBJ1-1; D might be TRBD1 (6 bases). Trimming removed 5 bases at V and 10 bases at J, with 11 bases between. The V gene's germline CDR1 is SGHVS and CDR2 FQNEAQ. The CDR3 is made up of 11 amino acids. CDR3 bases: TGTGCCAGCAGCCTAAACAGGGTAGCTTTCTTT. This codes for CASSLNRVAFF.

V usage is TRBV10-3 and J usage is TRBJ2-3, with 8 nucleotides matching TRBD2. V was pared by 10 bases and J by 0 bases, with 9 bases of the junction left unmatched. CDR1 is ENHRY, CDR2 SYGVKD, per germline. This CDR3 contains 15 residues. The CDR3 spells CATQRGGHSTDTQYF. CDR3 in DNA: TGTGCCACACAACGGGGGGGTCATAGCACAGATACGCAGTATTTT.

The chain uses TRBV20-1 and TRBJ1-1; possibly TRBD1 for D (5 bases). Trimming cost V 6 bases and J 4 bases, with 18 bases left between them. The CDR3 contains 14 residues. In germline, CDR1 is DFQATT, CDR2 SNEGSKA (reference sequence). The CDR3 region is CSAQRDPAGTEAFF. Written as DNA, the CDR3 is TGCAGTGCCCAAAGGGACCCAGCCGGCACTGAAGCTTTCTTT.